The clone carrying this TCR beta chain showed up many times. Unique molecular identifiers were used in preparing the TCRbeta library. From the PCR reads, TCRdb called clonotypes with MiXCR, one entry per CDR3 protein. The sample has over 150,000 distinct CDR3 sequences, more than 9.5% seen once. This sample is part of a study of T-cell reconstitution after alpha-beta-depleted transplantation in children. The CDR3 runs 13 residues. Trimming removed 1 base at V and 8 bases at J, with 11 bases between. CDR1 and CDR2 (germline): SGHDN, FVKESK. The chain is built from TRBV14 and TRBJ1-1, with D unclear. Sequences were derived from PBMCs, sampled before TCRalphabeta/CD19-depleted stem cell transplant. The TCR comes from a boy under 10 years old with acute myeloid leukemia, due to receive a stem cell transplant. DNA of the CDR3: TGTGCCAGCAGCCAAGGAGTAGCAGACGAAGCTTTCTTT. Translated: CASSQGVADEAFF.